These 30 T cell receptor beta chains were sequenced from one sample in a study of shared clonotypes between healthy human individuals (dated by TCRdb to the early 2020s). The library was generated by the immunoSEQ multiplex PCR assay. TCRdb took over this immuneACCESS table, retaining in-frame rearrangements with V and J assigned. Such tables are incomplete; in checked studies, under half of the missing clones stem from an unresolved V gene, and the remainder is unexplained. This sample comprises about 470,000 clones, 75% to 85% of them detected only once. The leading ten clones occupy over 10% of the sample. Source material: PBMCs. All receptors come from a woman in her thirties or forties in good health. Some clones in this sample may be carry-over from other donors' samples.

The V gene is TRBV25-1, the J gene TRBJ1-1; D remains ambiguous. Germline assignment: CDR1 MGHDK and CDR2 SYGVNS. The CDR3 is 14 amino acids. The germline V and J ends were trimmed by 1 base and 1 base, with 7 bases remaining between them. The CDR3 is CASSECKGNTEAFF. In nucleotides, the CDR3 is TGTGCCAGCAGTGAATGTAAGGGGAACACTGAAGCTTTCTTT.

This clone was recorded once. J is TRBJ2-7 and V is TRBV15; D is unclear. Trimming stripped 0 bases from V and 4 bases from J, with 4 bases between. The CDR3 has 12 residues. The germline V gene encodes CDR1 LNHNV and CDR2 YYDKDF (reference sequence). CDR3 DNA sequence: TGTGCCACCAGCAGAGAGAGATACGAGCAGTACTTC. Translating gives CATSRERYEQYF.

In DNA, the CDR3 is TGTGCCAGCAGCAACCTAGGCGGGGAACATAATGAAAAACTGTTTTTT. This translates into CASSNLGGEHNEKLFF. This sequence joins TRBV11-2 and TRBJ1-4; D gene ambiguous. V was cut by 5 bases and J by 4 bases, with 17 bases left in between. The germline V gene has CDR1 SGHAT and CDR2 FQNNGV. CDR3 length: 16 amino acids.

This chain uses TRBV19 with TRBJ1-6, with D tentatively TRBD1 (6 bases). Germline values: CDR1 LNHDA, CDR2 SQIVND (reference sequence). The CDR3 sequence is 15 residues long. Trimming took 5 bases from V and 10 from J, leaving 18 bases between them. The CDR3 region is CASSLDRDIRSPLHF. The CDR3 coding sequence is TGTGCCAGTAGTCTCGACCGGGACATAAGGTCACCCCTCCACTTT.

This chain uses TRBV4-1 with TRBJ1-2, with D possibly matching TRBD1 (5 bases). There are 14 residues in the CDR3. Deletions cut 2 bases from V and 4 bases from J, with 11 bases between. The germline gives CDR1 MGHRA, CDR2 YSYEKL. CDR3 coding DNA: TGCGCCAGCAGCCAATATGGGGGGATCTATGGCTACACCTTC. This encodes CASSQYGGIYGYTF.

The chain recombines TRBV19 with TRBJ1-2; 8 bases are shared with TRBD1. CDR1 is LNHDA and CDR2 is SQIVND in the germline V gene (reference sequence). The ends lost 5 bases at V and 6 bases at J; junction bases unmatched: 8. CDR3 length: 14 residues. The CDR3 reads CASSPLDRVDGYTF. The CDR3 nucleotides read TGTGCCAGTAGTCCCTTGGACAGGGTCGATGGCTACACCTTC.

In nucleotides, the CDR3 is TGCGCCAGCAGCTTGGGGGACAGGGTGGGAGAGACCCAGTACTTC. It translates to CASSLGDRVGETQYF. The chain carries TRBV5-1 and TRBJ2-5, with 9 bases lining up with TRBD1. With V trimmed by 0 bases and J by 4 bases, 4 bases remained unmatched. This CDR3 has 15 amino acids. Germline V gives CDR1 SGHRS, CDR2 YFSETQ.

In its sample, this clone was seen once. V is TRBV9 and J is TRBJ2-1, with TRBD2 matching over 13 bases. This CDR3 comprises 16 residues. The V gene end was trimmed by 1 base and the J gene end by 7 bases; junction bases not matched to a gene: 5. The germline gives CDR1 SGDLS, CDR2 YYNGEE. CDR3 nucleotide sequence: TGTGCCAGCAGCGTAACTAGCGGGAGGGCCAAAAATGAGCAGTTCTTC. This gives the protein CASSVTSGRAKNEQFF.

The genes are TRBV4-2 and TRBJ1-1, with a possible D match to TRBD1 (5 bases). CDR1 LGHNA and CDR2 YNFKEQ come from the germline V gene. With 4 bases removed from V and 11 bases from J, the gap between germline ends came to 23 bases. The CDR3 extends over 15 amino acids. The CDR3 DNA reads TGTGCCAGCAGCCCCCCCGTCTTTGCGGGGCTGGAGGCTTTCTTT. Protein product: CASSPPVFAGLEAFF.

This chain links TRBV7-3 with TRBJ2-1; D unclear. CDR1 and CDR2 (germline): SGHTA, FQGTGA. V was shortened by 4 bases and J by 7 bases, with 11 bases between the two germline ends. This CDR3 is built from 13 residues. The CDR3 region is CASSWVTGNEQFF. The CDR3 nucleotides read TGTGCCAGCAGCTGGGTTACTGGGAATGAGCAGTTCTTC.

The V and J genes are TRBV30 and TRBJ1-6; 10 bases line up with TRBD1. The V segment lost 1 base and the J segment 7 bases; nucleotides outside the gene matches: 4. Germline V gene lookup returns CDR1 GTSNPN and CDR2 SVGIG (reference sequence). CDR3 size: 15 residues. CDR3 nucleotide sequence: TGTGCCTGGAGTGGCGGGGACAGGGGCAATTCACCCCTCCACTTT. It translates to CAWSGGDRGNSPLHF.

The chain combines TRBV15 with TRBJ2-7; D remains ambiguous. Germline V gene sequence: CDR1 LNHNV, CDR2 YYDKDF (reference sequence). The V end lost 0 bases, the J end lost 3 bases, and 6 bases lay between the germline ends. This CDR3 spans 13 amino acids. CDR3: CATSREHYYEQYF. Here the CDR3 DNA reads TGTGCCACCAGCAGAGAACATTACTACGAGCAGTACTTC.

V usage is TRBV7-8 and J usage is TRBJ2-4; D is unresolved. This CDR3 is 15 amino acids long. V lost 5 bases to trimming and J lost 4 bases, with 15 bases between them. Per germline, CDR1 SGHVS and CDR2 FQNEAQ. The CDR3: CASSPHRDGKNIQYF. CDR3 nucleotides: TGTGCCAGCAGCCCCCACAGAGACGGAAAAAACATTCAGTACTTC. The variable domain in full, completed from reference TRBV7-8 and TRBJ2-4, reads GAGVSQSPRYKVAKRGQDVALRCDPISGHVSLFWYQQALGQGPEFLTYFQNEAQLDKSGLPSDRFFAERPEGSVSTLKIQRTQQEDSAVYLCASSPHRDGKNIQYFGAGTRLSVL.

The CDR3 spells CASSSPLKLLNEQFF. The CDR3 DNA reads TGTGCCAGCAGCTCCCCTTTGAAGCTACTCAATGAGCAGTTCTTC. The rearrangement joins TRBV7-9 to TRBJ2-1; no reliable D call. CDR3 length: 15 amino acids. CDR1 and CDR2 from the germline V gene are SEHNR and FQNEAQ (reference sequence). Deletions cut 4 bases from V and 6 bases from J, with 16 bases between.

On this clone itself: The sample has other DNA sequences that encode this CDR3 too. V and J are TRBV28 and TRBJ2-3, with a weak D call TRBD2 (5 bases). The germline V gene encodes CDR1 MDHEN and CDR2 SYDVKM. V was cut by 3 bases and J by 3 bases, with 10 bases left in between. The length of the CDR3 is 14 residues. The CDR3 sequence is CASSLGWRTDTQYF. For the CDR3, the DNA is TGTGCCAGCAGTTTGGGGTGGAGGACAGATACGCAGTATTTT.

The chain joins TRBV5-1 to TRBJ2-1, with 7 bases identical to TRBD2. This CDR3 region has 14 residues. The V segment lost 0 bases and the J segment 5 bases; nucleotides outside the gene matches: 2. Looked up from germline, CDR1 is SGHRS and CDR2 is YFSETQ. CDR3 region: CASSLDGRNNEQFF. The CDR3 DNA reads TGCGCCAGCAGCTTGGACGGGAGGAACAATGAGCAGTTCTTC.

With respect to this clone: A read error is likely here: a far larger clone is one base away. This rearrangement joins TRBV4-1 to TRBJ2-7; D is ambiguous. Germline lookup yields CDR1 MGHRA and CDR2 YSYEKL. CDR3 size: 13 residues. The CDR3 is CASSQVGGYGQYF. CDR3 sequence (DNA): TGCGCCAGCAGCCAAGTAGGTGGCTACGGGCAGTACTTC.

This clone has only a few counts. The CDR3: CASSWRGAGDGETQYF. Written as DNA, the CDR3 is TGCGCCAGCAGCTGGAGGGGAGCGGGAGATGGGGAGACCCAGTACTTC. The chain employs TRBV5-1 and TRBJ2-5; 8 bases line up with TRBD2. The junction had 12 bases not matched to a gene; V was cut back by 3 bases and J by 5 bases. The germline V gene has CDR1 SGHRS and CDR2 YFSETQ. The CDR3 loop spans 16 amino acids.

V is TRBV19 and J is TRBJ1-3; D ambiguous. Trimming took off 5 bases at V and 2 bases at J, with 10 bases between the two ends. Germline-derived CDR1 and CDR2 are LNHDA and SQIVND (reference sequence). This CDR3 region has 14 residues. The CDR3 loop reads CASSPLGTGNTIYF. The CDR3, as DNA: TGTGCCAGTAGTCCGTTGGGAACTGGAAACACCATATATTTT.

This clone came up a few times. This chain links TRBV7-6 with TRBJ2-1; D is ambiguous. The length of the CDR3 is 14 residues. Trimming took 0 bases from V and 5 from J, leaving 8 bases between them. Per the germline V gene, CDR1 is SGHVS and CDR2 is FNYEAQ. The CDR3 DNA follows: TGTGCCAGCAGCTTAGCGGGTTTACACAATGAGCAGTTCTTC. Protein: CASSLAGLHNEQFF.

V is TRBV5-1 and J is TRBJ2-1; unclear D gene. This CDR3 region has 14 residues. V was pared by 6 bases and J by 4 bases, with 14 bases between. Germline V lookup: CDR1 SGHRS, CDR2 YFSETQ. The CDR3 sequence: CASTGDGRYNEQFF. DNA for the CDR3: TGCGCCAGCACCGGAGACGGCCGGTACAATGAGCAGTTCTTC.

The J gene is TRBJ2-1, the V gene TRBV7-2; 9 positions match TRBD1. The CDR3 consists of 15 residues. V was pared by 4 bases and J by 4 bases, with 5 bases of the junction left unmatched. Germline CDR1 SGHTA, CDR2 FQGNSA. CDR3 nucleotides: TGTGCCAGCAGCTCCACAGGGGGCCAATACAATGAGCAGTTCTTC. Protein sequence: CASSSTGGQYNEQFF.

This clone occurred a few times. V usage is TRBV6-5 and J usage is TRBJ2-4; TRBD1 aligns across 9 bases. The length of the CDR3 is 13 residues. Losses at the gene ends were 7 bases for V and 6 bases for J; bases not matched to a gene: 4. The germline V gene encodes CDR1 MNHEY and CDR2 SVGAGI. CDR3 amino acids: CASKNRGPNIQYF. Written as DNA, the CDR3 is TGTGCCAGCAAGAACAGGGGGCCAAACATTCAGTACTTC.

This clone was picked up one time. The J gene is TRBJ1-2, the V gene TRBV30, with 9 bases lining up with TRBD1. Germline loops: CDR1 GTSNPN, CDR2 SVGIG (reference sequence). This CDR3 comprises 15 residues. V shed 1 base, J shed 8 bases, and the junction held 11 bases outside the gene matches. The CDR3 sequence is CAWSAPGQGRGGYTF. In DNA form, the CDR3 reads TGTGCCTGGAGTGCACCGGGACAGGGTCGCGGCGGCTACACCTTC. Variable domain in full (rest from reference TRBV30 and TRBJ1-2): SQTIHQWPATLVQPVGSPLSLECTVEGTSNPNLYWYRQAAGRGLQLLFYSVGIGQISSEVPQNLSASRPQDRQFILSSKKLLLSDSGFYLCAWSAPGQGRGGYTFGSGTRLTVV.

The rearrangement uses TRBV5-1 and TRBJ2-1; 10 bases are shared with TRBD2. Germline-derived CDR1 and CDR2 are SGHRS and YFSETQ. CDR3 length equals 17 residues. V shed 0 bases and J 13 bases; nucleotides not matched to a gene: 16. As DNA, the CDR3 is TGCGCCAGCAGCTTGGGGGATGTGGCTAGCGGGAGTCAAACCCAGTTCTTC. It codes for CASSLGDVASGSQTQFF.

The chain recombines TRBV10-3 with TRBJ1-5; 7 nucleotides align to TRBD1. Trimming at V came to 5 bases and at J to 2 bases, leaving 3 bases not matched to a gene. Germline CDR1 reads ENHRY; CDR2 reads SYGVKD. The CDR3 is made up of 14 amino acids. The DNA for the CDR3 is TGTGCCATCAGTAGCGACAGGGGCAATCAGCCCCAGCATTTT. Translating gives CAISSDRGNQPQHF.

The chain's CDR3 is CASSESGDPFRNQPQHF. In DNA form, the CDR3 reads TGCGCCAGCAGTGAGTCGGGGGACCCATTCCGCAATCAGCCCCAGCATTTT. The genes are TRBV10-1 and TRBJ1-5; the D gene is possibly TRBD1 (5 bases). This CDR3 is 17 amino acids long. With 0 bases removed from V and 2 bases from J, the gap between germline ends came to 14 bases. Germline values: CDR1 WNHNN, CDR2 SYGVQD (reference sequence).

This sequence joins TRBV19 and TRBJ1-4, with 9 bases matching TRBD1. The CDR3 runs 14 residues. Germline CDR1 reads LNHDA; CDR2 reads SQIVND (reference sequence). V lost 6 bases to trimming and J lost 6 bases; unmatched junction nucleotides: 5. In DNA, the CDR3 is TGTGCCAGTAGCACGACAGGGGGACATGAAAAACTGTTTTTT. Translating gives CASSTTGGHEKLFF.

This clone was seen at least ten times. The gene calls are TRBV18 and TRBJ2-1, with 13 bases that match TRBD2. V shed 6 bases, J shed 8 bases, and the junction held 7 bases outside the gene matches. CDR3 length equals 15 residues. Germline V gives CDR1 KGHSH, CDR2 LQKENI. In DNA, the CDR3 is TGTGCCAGCTCCCTGACTAGCGGGAGGTCGGATGAGCAGTTCTTC. It translates to CASSLTSGRSDEQFF.

V and J are TRBV21-1 and TRBJ2-3; the table's D call, TRBD2, has no DNA check behind it. TRBV21-1 is a known pseudogene. The CDR3 has 14 residues. CDR3 sequence (DNA): TGTGCCACTACGACTAGCGGGAGGGCCCTGCCGGAGTATTTT. The encoded protein is CATTTSGRALPEYF.